These T cell receptor beta chains were read from a single sample in a study of CD8 T cells in ankylosing spondylitis. TCRdb re-derived calls from the 5' RACE reads in MiXCR, one entry per CDR3 protein. The sample consists of about 450,000 distinct CDR3 sequences, approximately 26% of them appearing once. Sequencing input: blood, either unsorted or a sorted T cell fraction (not recorded which). The receptors here all came from a male donor with ankylosing spondylitis. Each CDR3 is given with its conserved first and last residue. D genes are given only for firm matches. Size tells how often a clone was seen (once, few, many) or the class of an expanded clone, and some rows leave it out.

clone_size d_call j_call v_call cdr3_nt cdr3_aa
NA NA TRBJ1-2 TRBV6-6 TGTGCCAGCAGCCTCGGCCCCAGGGCTAACACCTTC CASSLGPRANTF
many NA TRBJ2-1 TRBV7-2 TGTGCCAGCAGCTCCTCGGGACCATCTAGGAATGAGCAGTTCTTC CASSSSGPSRNEQFF
NA NA TRBJ1-5 TRBV15 TGTGCCACCAGCAGAGGACCCTACCGTGGTCTTGATAGGGACAATCAGCCCCAGCATTTT CATSRGPYRGLDRDNQPQHF
few NA TRBJ2-2 TRBV20-1 TGCAGTGCTCCCCTTGAGCGGGCGAACACCGGGGAGCTGTTTTTT CSAPLERANTGELFF
few TRBD1 TRBJ2-1 TRBV29-1 TGCAGCGCCTTGACAGGGAATGGGGGTGAGCAGTTCTTC CSALTGNGGEQFF
NA NA TRBJ2-2 TRBV14 TGTGCCAGCAGCCAAGTGGGTAGGACCGGGGAGCTGTTTTTT CASSQVGRTGELFF
many NA TRBJ2-5 TRBV5-1 TGCGCCAGCAGCTTGGGAACAGTCCAAGAGACCCAGTACTTC CASSLGTVQETQYF
few NA TRBJ2-1 TRBV4-2 TGTGCCAGCAGCCATCCTCAGGGCGGGCGTGAGCAGTTCTTC CASSHPQGGREQFF
few NA TRBJ1-1 TRBV5-1 TGCGCCAGCAGGAACACGAACACTGAAGCTTTCTTT CASRNTNTEAFF
NA TRBD2 TRBJ2-1 TRBV5-5 TGTGCCAGCAGCCACCGGGATAGCGGGAGAGGTGAGCAGTTCTTC CASSHRDSGRGEQFF